These T cell receptor beta chains were read from a single sample in a study of blood T cells in healthy people across ages. From the 5' RACE reads, TCRdb called clonotypes with MiXCR, one entry per CDR3 protein. The repertoire holds over a million distinct CDR3 sequences, with approximately 63% as singletons. The sample taken for sequencing was blood. These receptors originate from a man aged 18 to 30 in good health. The CDR3 runs from the conserved cysteine through the conserved F or W. The D gene is left open where the match is weak. Size tells how often a clone was seen (once, few, many) or the class of an expanded clone, and some rows leave it out.

>TRBV12-3/TRBV12-4|TRBD2|.|TRBJ2-1
CASSLGGLAGANNEQFF
TGTGCCAGCAGTTTAGGAGGACTAGCGGGAGCCAACAATGAGCAGTTCTTC
>TRBV7-9|TRBD1|.|TRBJ2-1
CASSLTPTGGEQFF
TGTGCCAGCAGCTTAACCCCGACAGGGGGTGAGCAGTTCTTC
>TRBV15|.|.|TRBJ2-7
CATSKKARTTYEQYF
TGTGCCACCAGCAAGAAAGCCAGGACCACCTACGAGCAGTACTTC
>TRBV6-1|TRBD2|.|TRBJ2-1
CASTVVAGALNGQFF
TGTGCCAGCACGGTGGTAGCGGGAGCTCTCAATGGGCAGTTCTTC
>TRBV5-1|.|.|TRBJ2-4
CASSWKGGHSFQYF
TGCGCCAGCAGCTGGAAGGGGGGTCACTCCTTTCAGTACTTC
>TRBV7-8|.|.|TRBJ2-7
CASSFGNLYEQYF
TGTGCCAGCAGCTTTGGGAACCTCTACGAGCAGTACTTC
>TRBV12-3/TRBV12-4|.|.|TRBJ2-1
CASSLYGSWNEQFF
TGTGCCAGCAGTTTGTATGGGAGTTGGAATGAGCAGTTCTTC
>TRBV3-1|.|.|TRBJ1-5
CASSQDGRGYQPQHF
TGTGCCAGCAGCCAAGATGGGCGGGGGTATCAGCCCCAGCATTTT
>TRBV2|TRBD1|.|TRBJ1-5
CASRGTGGGNQPQHF
TGTGCCAGCAGAGGGACAGGGGGTGGCAATCAGCCCCAGCATTTT
>TRBV11-2|TRBD1|few|TRBJ1-2
CASSYGTVYGYTF
TGTGCCAGCAGCTATGGGACAGTCTATGGCTACACCTTC
>TRBV4-1|.|.|TRBJ2-4
CASSLSPGQRANIQYF
TGCGCCAGCAGCCTTTCCCCAGGACAGAGGGCGAACATTCAGTACTTC
>TRBV3-1|.|once|TRBJ2-3
CASSPGTGEDTQYF
TGTGCCAGCAGTCCCGGGACTGGTGAAGATACGCAGTATTTT
>TRBV28|.|few|TRBJ1-1
CASSPPLNTEAFF
TGTGCCAGCAGTCCTCCTTTGAACACTGAAGCTTTCTTT
>TRBV7-2|.|.|TRBJ1-3
CASRPGFSGNTIYF
TGTGCCAGCAGACCAGGTTTCTCTGGAAACACCATATATTTT
>TRBV7-9|TRBD2|few|TRBJ2-7
CASSSPIAGYSQYF
TGTGCCAGCAGCTCCCCGATAGCGGGGTATTCCCAGTACTTC
>TRBV20-1|.|.|TRBJ2-3
CSARFPPDTQYF
TGCAGTGCTAGATTCCCCCCAGATACGCAGTATTTT
>TRBV7-2|TRBD1|few|TRBJ2-5
CASSDPGTGKETQYF
TGTGCCAGCAGCGACCCCGGGACAGGCAAAGAGACCCAGTACTTC
>TRBV4-1|.|.|TRBJ2-7
CASSPGGLSEQYF
TGCGCCAGCAGCCCCGGGGGGCTGAGCGAGCAGTACTTC
>TRBV7-6|.|.|TRBJ1-2
CASSLKTGLTNYGYTF
TGTGCCAGCAGCTTGAAGACAGGTTTGACTAACTATGGCTACACCTTC
>TRBV18|.|.|TRBJ2-3
CASSPFVRSRALTQYF
TGTGCCAGCTCACCATTTGTTCGATCCCGCGCGCTAACGCAGTATTTT
>TRBV6-1|TRBD2|.|TRBJ2-7
CASSLAGTPYNEQYF
TGTGCCAGCAGTCTAGCGGGGACGCCCTACAATGAGCAGTACTTC
>TRBV12-3/TRBV12-4|TRBD2|.|TRBJ2-1
CASSIQGLAEFF
TGTGCCAGCAGTATCCAGGGACTAGCAGAGTTCTTC
>TRBV12-3/TRBV12-4|.|.|TRBJ2-5
CASRTRQSQETQYF
TGTGCCAGCAGAACTCGACAGTCCCAAGAGACCCAGTACTTC
>TRBV10-3|TRBD2|few|TRBJ2-1
CAISVAGGVMNNEQFF
TGTGCCATCAGTGTAGCGGGGGGCGTTATGAACAATGAGCAGTTCTTC
>TRBV29-1|.|once|TRBJ1-1
CSVWDLNTEAFF
TGCAGCGTCTGGGACTTGAACACTGAAGCTTTCTTT
>TRBV11-2|.|few|TRBJ2-3
CASSPGPDGGPQYF
TGTGCTAGCAGCCCGGGCCCGGACGGAGGTCCGCAGTATTTT
>TRBV11-2|.|few|TRBJ2-3
CASSLVSLRTLADTQYF
TGTGCCAGCAGCTTAGTTTCATTGCGAACCCTCGCAGATACGCAGTATTTT
>TRBV10-2|.|few|TRBJ2-7
CASREYEQYF
TGCGCCAGCAGGGAGTACGAGCAGTACTTC
>TRBV7-2|.|.|TRBJ2-7
CASSSRGTQAYEQYF
TGTGCCAGCAGCTCCCGGGGGACCCAGGCCTACGAGCAGTACTTC
>TRBV20-1|.|.|TRBJ2-1
CSARDLDGGYTYNEQFF
TGCAGTGCTAGGGACCTTGACGGGGGCTACACCTACAATGAGCAGTTCTTC
>TRBV20-1|.|.|TRBJ1-5
CSARGVGHQPQHF
TGCAGTGCTAGAGGGGTGGGGCATCAGCCCCAGCATTTT
>TRBV27|TRBD1|.|TRBJ1-6
CASSHASGGGSPLHF
TGTGCCAGCAGTCACGCCTCAGGGGGCGGATCACCCCTCCACTTT
>TRBV28|.|.|TRBJ2-3
CASSPLDSTTDTQYF
TGTGCCAGCAGTCCCCTGGACAGCACCACAGATACGCAGTATTTT
>TRBV4-2|TRBD2|few|TRBJ2-3
CASSHGKLAGSTTDTQYF
TGTGCCAGCAGCCATGGAAAACTAGCGGGTTCGACTACAGATACGCAGTATTTT
>TRBV29-1|.|.|TRBJ2-7
CSVVVARADEQYF
TGCAGCGTTGTCGTAGCGAGAGCCGACGAGCAGTACTTC
>TRBV4-1|.|.|TRBJ1-2
CASSEGDGNYGYTF
TGCGCCAGCAGCGAGGGAGACGGAAACTATGGCTACACCTTC
>TRBV15|TRBD1|few|TRBJ1-2
CATSRDDRDISNYGYTF
TGTGCCACCAGCAGAGACGACAGGGATATATCTAACTATGGCTACACCTTC
>TRBV10-3|TRBD2|few|TRBJ2-1
CAISEINPAGNEQFF
TGTGCCATCAGTGAGATCAATCCAGCGGGGAACGAGCAGTTCTTC
>TRBV29-1|.|few|TRBJ2-4
CSAVPVLAKNIQYF
TGCAGCGCCGTCCCGGTACTAGCCAAAAACATTCAGTACTTC
>TRBV7-9|.|.|TRBJ1-2
CASSLAPLVDFYGYTF
TGTGCCAGCAGCTTAGCCCCCTTGGTTGATTTTTATGGCTACACCTTC
>TRBV28|.|.|TRBJ2-1
CASTSKETDSYNEQFF
TGTGCCAGCACCTCAAAGGAGACAGACTCCTACAATGAGCAGTTCTTC
>TRBV28|.|once|TRBJ1-3
CASSSLSDTGNTIYF
TGTGCCAGCAGTTCCCTATCGGACACTGGAAACACCATATATTTT
>TRBV6-2/TRBV6-3|.|.|TRBJ2-7
CASSYAIEAYEQYF
TGTGCCAGCAGTTACGCCATAGAGGCCTACGAGCAGTACTTC
>TRBV3-1|.|few|TRBJ2-7
CASSRTYYEQYF
TGTGCCAGCAGCCGTACGTACTACGAGCAGTACTTC
>TRBV9|TRBD1|.|TRBJ2-3
CASSVGGQLTDTQYF
TGTGCCAGCAGCGTAGGGGGACAGCTCACAGATACGCAGTATTTT
>TRBV27|.|.|TRBJ2-7
CASSLSQTSLSYEQYF
TGTGCCAGCAGTTTATCGCAAACTTCTCTCTCCTACGAGCAGTACTTC
>TRBV24-1|.|.|TRBJ2-2
CATSDDGDTGELFF
TGTGCCACCAGTGATGACGGGGACACCGGGGAGCTGTTTTTT
>TRBV21-1|.|.|TRBJ2-4
CASLLRGKAKNIQYF
TGTGCCAGCCTTTTGCGGGGGAAAGCCAAAAACATTCAGTACTTC
>TRBV4-2|.|.|TRBJ2-5
CASSLSSSGIQETQYF
TGTGCCAGCAGCCTGAGTTCATCTGGTATCCAAGAGACCCAGTACTTC
>TRBV7-2|.|.|TRBJ2-7
CASSFRGSEQYF
TGTGCCAGCAGCTTCCGAGGGTCCGAGCAGTACTTC
>TRBV15|.|.|TRBJ1-2
CATSRPDGTTNYGYTF
TGTGCCACCAGCAGACCGGACGGGACCACTAACTATGGCTACACCTTC
>TRBV6-1|.|.|TRBJ1-1
CASSPGHPNTEAFF
TGTGCCAGCAGTCCGGGACACCCGAACACTGAAGCTTTCTTT